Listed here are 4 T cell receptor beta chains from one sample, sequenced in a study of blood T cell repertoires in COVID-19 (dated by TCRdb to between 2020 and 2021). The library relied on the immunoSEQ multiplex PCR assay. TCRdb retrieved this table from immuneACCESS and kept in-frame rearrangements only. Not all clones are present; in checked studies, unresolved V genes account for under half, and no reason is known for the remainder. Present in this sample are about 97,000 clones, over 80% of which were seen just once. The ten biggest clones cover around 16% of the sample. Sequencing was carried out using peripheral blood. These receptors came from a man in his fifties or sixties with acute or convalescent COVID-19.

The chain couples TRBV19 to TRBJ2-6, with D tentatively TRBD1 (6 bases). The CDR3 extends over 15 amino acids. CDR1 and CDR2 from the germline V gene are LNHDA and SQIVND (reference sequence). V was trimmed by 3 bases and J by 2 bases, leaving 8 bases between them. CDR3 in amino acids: CASSISGAGANVLTF. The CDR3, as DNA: TGTGCCAGTAGTATTTCAGGGGCTGGGGCCAACGTCCTGACTTTC.

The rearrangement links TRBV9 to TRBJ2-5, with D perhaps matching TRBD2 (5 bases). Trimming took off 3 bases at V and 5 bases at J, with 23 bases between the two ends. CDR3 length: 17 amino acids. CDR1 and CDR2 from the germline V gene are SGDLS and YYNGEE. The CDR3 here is CASSAPQRLDIGETQYF. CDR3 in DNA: TGTGCCAGCAGCGCCCCCCAGCGGTTAGACATCGGGGAGACCCAGTACTTC.

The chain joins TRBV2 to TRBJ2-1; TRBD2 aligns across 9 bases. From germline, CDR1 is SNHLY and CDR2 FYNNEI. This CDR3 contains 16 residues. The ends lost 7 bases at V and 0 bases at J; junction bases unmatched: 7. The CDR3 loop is CASTSSGAHSYNEQFF. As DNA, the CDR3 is TGTGCCAGCACGTCTAGCGGGGCACACTCCTACAATGAGCAGTTCTTC. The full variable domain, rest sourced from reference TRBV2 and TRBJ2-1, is EPEVTQTPSHQVTQMGQEVILRCVPISNHLYFYWYRQILGQKVEFLVSFYNNEISEKSEIFDDQFSVERPDGSNFTLKIRSTKLEDSAMYFCASTSSGAHSYNEQFFGPGTRLTVL.

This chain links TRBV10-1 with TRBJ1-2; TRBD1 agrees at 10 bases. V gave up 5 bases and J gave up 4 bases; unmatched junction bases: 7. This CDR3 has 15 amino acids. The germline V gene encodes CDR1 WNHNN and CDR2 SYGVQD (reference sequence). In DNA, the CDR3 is TGCGCCAGCAGTCCCGGGACAGGGGCCACCTATGGCTACACCTTC. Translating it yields CASSPGTGATYGYTF.